Detailed here is one T cell receptor beta chain. RNA was extracted from bulk tissue without any cell sorting. A modified ARM-PCR protocol with three rounds of nested PCR amplified TCRbeta. One entry per CDR3 protein, called by TCRdb with MiXCR from the multiplex PCR reads. The sample yields approximately 140,000 distinct CDR3 sequences, 60% to 70% seen once. This specimen comes from a study of tumor and adjacent non-tumor tissue in lung cancer. This CDR3 region has 13 residues. From germline, CDR1 is SGHAT and CDR2 FQNNGV. The receptor comes from a man aged 60-69 years with small cell lung cancer. The genes are TRBV11-2 and TRBJ2-3; D gene unclear. Sequencing was performed on lung tumor tissue. CDR3 sequence (DNA): TGTGCTACCAGTCCCCGCGGCGGAGATACGCAGTATTTT. This sequence encodes CATSPRGGDTQYF.